Following are 19 T cell receptor beta chains from one sample sequenced in a study of beta chain features in type 1 diabetes. The whole isolated RNA underwent reverse transcription, so sequencing captured expressed TCRB transcripts. Sequencing was performed with immunoSEQ multiplex PCR; in TCRdb, only in-frame clones are kept and a portion is missing. Of around 500,000 clones in the sample, 30% were seen once. Sequencing was done on a sample of naive CD4+ T cells from blood. The receptors were sampled from a man aged 18-30 years in good health.

The chain couples TRBV28 to TRBJ2-2, with D possibly TRBD2 on 6 matching bases. Germline values: CDR1 MDHEN, CDR2 SYDVKM. Trimming shortened V by 8 bases and J by 0 bases, and 10 bases separated the two germline ends. The CDR3 loop spans 14 amino acids. DNA for the CDR3: TGTGCCAGCGACACGGGAGCGAACACCGGGGAGCTGTTTTTT. The encoded protein is CASDTGANTGELFF. Variable domain in full (rest from reference TRBV28 and TRBJ2-2): DVKVTQSSRYLVKRTGEKVFLECVQDMDHENMFWYRQDPGLGLRLIYFSYDVKMKEKGDIPEGYSVSREKKERFSLILESASTNQTSMYLCASDTGANTGELFFGEGSRLTVL.

The genes are TRBV30 and TRBJ2-2, with 15 bases identical to TRBD2. J gave up 3 bases and V 3 bases, and 2 bases lay outside the gene matches. The CDR3 contains 16 residues. Germline-derived CDR1 and CDR2 are GTSNPN and SVGIG (reference sequence). The DNA of the CDR3 is TGTGCCTGGAGCGGACTAGCGGGAGGGTACACCGGGGAGCTGTTTTTT. Amino acid sequence: CAWSGLAGGYTGELFF.

This chain connects TRBV2 to TRBJ1-4; no definite D call. CDR3 size: 15 residues. Trimming took 5 bases from V and 0 from J, leaving 10 bases between them. From germline, CDR1 is SNHLY and CDR2 FYNNEI. CDR3 bases: TGTGCCAGCAGTCAAATCTACTCAACTAATGAAAAACTGTTTTTT. Protein sequence: CASSQIYSTNEKLFF.

V is TRBV19 and J is TRBJ1-5; D is perhaps TRBD1 (5 bases). With 3 bases removed from V and 2 bases from J, the gap between germline ends came to 8 bases. Germline V gives CDR1 LNHDA, CDR2 SQIVND (reference sequence). The CDR3 contains 14 residues. The CDR3 loop reads CASSIQGGNQPQHF. CDR3 nucleotides: TGTGCCAGTAGTATTCAGGGCGGCAATCAGCCCCAGCATTTT.

The genes are TRBV2 and TRBJ1-1; D uncertain. The CDR3 is made up of 13 amino acids. Germline CDR1 reads SNHLY; CDR2 reads FYNNEI. V lost 5 bases to trimming and J lost 4 bases, with 11 bases between them. The CDR3 loop reads CASSTAIGTEAFF. Here the CDR3 DNA reads TGTGCCAGCAGTACCGCGATTGGCACTGAAGCTTTCTTT.

The CDR3 region is CASSFAASGGYTF. DNA for the CDR3: TGTGCCAGCAGCTTCGCGGCATCTGGTGGCTACACCTTC. This chain joins TRBV7-2 and TRBJ1-2; D is undetermined. The V end was cut by 3 bases, the J end by 7 bases, with 12 bases between. The CDR3 extends over 13 amino acids. Germline loops: CDR1 SGHTA, CDR2 FQGNSA.

The rearrangement links TRBV4-2 to TRBJ1-1; 7 bases are a match to TRBD1. The CDR3 spans 15 residues. Germline V CDR1 and CDR2: LGHNA, YNFKEQ. The junction had 6 bases not matched to a gene; V was cut back by 1 base and J by 4 bases. CDR3 sequence: CASSQGPRGSTEAFF. Written as DNA, the CDR3 is TGTGCCAGCAGCCAAGGACCCAGGGGGAGCACTGAAGCTTTCTTT.

The sample holds a few counts of this clone. The rearrangement links TRBV28 to TRBJ2-1; 8 bases match TRBD2. V gave up 2 bases and J gave up 6 bases; unmatched junction bases: 3. The length of the CDR3 is 14 residues. CDR1 MDHEN and CDR2 SYDVKM come from the germline V gene. The CDR3, as DNA: TGTGCCAGCAGTTTACGGGAGGGCGGCAATGAGCAGTTCTTC. Amino acid sequence: CASSLREGGNEQFF.

The chain joins TRBV30 to TRBJ1-2, with TRBD1 identical over 7 bases. V shed 2 bases and J 6 bases; nucleotides not matched to a gene: 0. The CDR3 has 11 amino acids. CDR1 is GTSNPN, CDR2 SVGIG, per germline (reference sequence). The CDR3 DNA reads as TGTGCCTGGAGTCAGGGGGATGGCTACACCTTC. It is translated as CAWSQGDGYTF. The entire variable domain, with the rest obtained from reference TRBV30 and TRBJ1-2, is as follows: SQTIHQWPATLVQPVGSPLSLECTVEGTSNPNLYWYRQAAGRGLQLLFYSVGIGQISSEVPQNLSASRPQDRQFILSSKKLLLSDSGFYLCAWSQGDGYTFGSGTRLTVV.

V and J are TRBV30 and TRBJ1-2; 7 nucleotides align to TRBD1. Losses at the gene ends were 2 bases for V and 0 bases for J; bases not matched to a gene: 0. The CDR3 spans 13 residues. Looked up from germline, CDR1 is GTSNPN and CDR2 is SVGIG (reference sequence). CDR3 coding DNA: TGTGCCTGGAGTACAGGGGCTAACTATGGCTACACCTTC. As protein: CAWSTGANYGYTF.

The genes are TRBV29-1 and TRBJ1-1; no firm D call. The germline V gene has CDR1 SQVTM and CDR2 ANQGSEA. The CDR3 spans 14 residues. V lost 3 bases and J lost 1, with 12 bases in between. This CDR3 is CSVDGPSRNTEAFF. The CDR3, as DNA: TGCAGCGTTGACGGTCCGTCTCGGAACACTGAAGCTTTCTTT.

This chain connects TRBV25-1 to TRBJ2-3; 9 bases map to TRBD1. This CDR3 is 15 amino acids long. Germline V CDR1 and CDR2: MGHDK, SYGVNS. Trimming at V came to 4 bases and at J to 4 bases, leaving 6 bases not matched to a gene. For the CDR3, the DNA is TGTGCCAGCAGTGGCCGGGACAGGGCGGCAGATACGCAGTATTTT. It encodes CASSGRDRAADTQYF.

The V and J genes are TRBV6-6 and TRBJ2-1; D is unresolved. CDR1 MNHNY and CDR2 SVGAGI come from the germline V gene (reference sequence). The CDR3 has 15 amino acids. Deletions cut 2 bases from V and 0 bases from J, with 8 bases between. CDR3: CASSYQQSSYNEQFF. CDR3 bases: TGTGCCAGCAGTTACCAACAGAGCTCCTACAATGAGCAGTTCTTC.

This clone was observed a few times. The chain uses TRBV6-1 and TRBJ2-4; D gene ambiguous. This CDR3 region has 15 residues. The V end was cut by 4 bases, the J end by 0 bases, with 10 bases between. Germline CDR1 MNHNS, CDR2 SASEGT. In DNA, the CDR3 is TGTGCCAGCAGTGCCGCCCCGGAAGCCAAAAACATTCAGTACTTC. Translation: CASSAAPEAKNIQYF.

The chain has TRBV30 and TRBJ2-3; D is perhaps TRBD2 (6 bases). Germline values: CDR1 GTSNPN, CDR2 SVGIG (reference sequence). Trimming removed 0 bases from V and 0 bases from J, with 10 bases in between. The CDR3 spans 15 residues. CDR3 sequence (DNA): TGTGCCTGGAGTGTCGCGAGCGGGAGCACAGATACGCAGTATTTT. As protein: CAWSVASGSTDTQYF. Filled out from reference TRBV30 and TRBJ2-3, the complete variable domain reads SQTIHQWPATLVQPVGSPLSLECTVEGTSNPNLYWYRQAAGRGLQLLFYSVGIGQISSEVPQNLSASRPQDRQFILSSKKLLLSDSGFYLCAWSVASGSTDTQYFGPGTRLTVL.

The V gene is TRBV30, the J gene TRBJ2-2; TRBD1 matches 11 bases. This CDR3 has 16 amino acids. V lost 3 bases to trimming and J lost 5 bases; unmatched junction nucleotides: 8. Germline V CDR1 and CDR2: GTSNPN, SVGIG (reference sequence). CDR3 region: CAWRPTGTGGTGELFF. The CDR3 DNA reads as TGTGCCTGGAGGCCCACCGGGACAGGGGGAACCGGGGAGCTGTTTTTT.

The V gene is TRBV5-4, the J gene TRBJ2-4; TRBD1 or TRBD2 may be the D gene (5 bases each). Germline CDR1 and CDR2: SGHNT and YYREEE (reference sequence). The CDR3 contains 18 residues. V dropped 5 bases and J dropped 0 bases, with 21 bases sitting between them. CDR3 amino acids: CASSSRDGGPIAKNIQYF. In DNA form, the CDR3 reads TGTGCCAGCAGTTCCCGGGACGGAGGACCTATAGCCAAAAACATTCAGTACTTC.

This rearrangement joins TRBV28 to TRBJ2-1, with a tentative D call TRBD2 (6 bases). With 3 bases removed from V and 9 bases from J, the gap between germline ends came to 12 bases. The CDR3 length is 13 residues. Per germline, CDR1 MDHEN and CDR2 SYDVKM. CDR3 DNA: TGTGCCAGCAGTTTCACGGGGGAGTCTGAGCAGTTCTTC. It is translated as CASSFTGESEQFF. The variable domain in full, completed from reference TRBV28 and TRBJ2-1, reads DVKVTQSSRYLVKRTGEKVFLECVQDMDHENMFWYRQDPGLGLRLIYFSYDVKMKEKGDIPEGYSVSREKKERFSLILESASTNQTSMYLCASSFTGESEQFFGPGTRLTVL.

The sample holds a few counts of this clone. The gene calls are TRBV19 and TRBJ2-1; D is uncertain. This CDR3 spans 12 amino acids. Germline V gene sequence: CDR1 LNHDA, CDR2 SQIVND (reference sequence). Trimming removed 5 bases at V and 5 bases at J, with 7 bases between. Here the CDR3 reads CASSSLNNEQFF. For the CDR3, the DNA is TGTGCCAGTAGTTCCCTTAACAATGAGCAGTTCTTC.